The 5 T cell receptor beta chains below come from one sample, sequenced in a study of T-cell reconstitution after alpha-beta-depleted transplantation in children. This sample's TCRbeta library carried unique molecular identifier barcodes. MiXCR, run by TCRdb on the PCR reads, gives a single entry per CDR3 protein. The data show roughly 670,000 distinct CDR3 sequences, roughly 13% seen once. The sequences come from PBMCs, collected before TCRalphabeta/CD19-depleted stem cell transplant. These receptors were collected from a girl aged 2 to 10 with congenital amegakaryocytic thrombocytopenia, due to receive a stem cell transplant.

The CDR3 loop is CASSEDEAKMNTEAFF. CDR3 nucleotide sequence: TGTGCCAGCAGTGAAGATGAGGCGAAAATGAACACTGAAGCTTTCTTT. V gene TRBV2 combines with J gene TRBJ1-1; D not resolved. This CDR3 is built from 16 residues. V lost 1 base, J lost 0 bases, and 12 bases lay in between. CDR1 SNHLY and CDR2 FYNNEI come from the germline V gene.

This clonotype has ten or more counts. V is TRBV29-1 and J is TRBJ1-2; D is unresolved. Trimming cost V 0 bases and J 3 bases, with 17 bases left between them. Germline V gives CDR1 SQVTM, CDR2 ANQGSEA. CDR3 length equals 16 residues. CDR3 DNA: TGCAGCGTTGAAGAGCGAGGTCAGGCCCGATACTATGGCTACACCTTC. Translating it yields CSVEERGQARYYGYTF. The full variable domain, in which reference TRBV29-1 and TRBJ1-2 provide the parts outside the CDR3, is SAVISQKPSRDICQRGTSLTIQCQVDSQVTMMFWYRQQPGQSLTLIATANQGSEATYESGFVIDKFPISRPNLTFSTLTVSNMSPEDSSIYLCSVEERGQARYYGYTFGSGTRLTVV.

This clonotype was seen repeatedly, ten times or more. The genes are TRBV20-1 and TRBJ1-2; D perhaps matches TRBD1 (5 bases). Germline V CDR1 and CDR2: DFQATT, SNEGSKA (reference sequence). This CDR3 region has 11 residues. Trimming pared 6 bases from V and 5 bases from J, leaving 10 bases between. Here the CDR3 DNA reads TGCAGTGCCGGGGAGGGGTATGGCTACACCTTC. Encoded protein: CSAGEGYGYTF.

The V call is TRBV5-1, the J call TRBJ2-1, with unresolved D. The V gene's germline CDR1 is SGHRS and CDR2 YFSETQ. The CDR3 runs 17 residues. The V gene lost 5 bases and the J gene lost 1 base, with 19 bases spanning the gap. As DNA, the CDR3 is TGCGCCAGCAGTTCGGTGATCAGCTTAGGGTCCTACAATGAGCAGTTCTTC. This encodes CASSSVISLGSYNEQFF.

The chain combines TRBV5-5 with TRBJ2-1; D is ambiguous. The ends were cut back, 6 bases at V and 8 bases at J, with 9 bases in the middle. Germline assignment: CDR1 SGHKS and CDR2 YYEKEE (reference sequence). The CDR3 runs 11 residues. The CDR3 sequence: CASTLYDEQFF. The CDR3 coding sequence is TGTGCCAGCACTCTTTACGATGAGCAGTTCTTC.